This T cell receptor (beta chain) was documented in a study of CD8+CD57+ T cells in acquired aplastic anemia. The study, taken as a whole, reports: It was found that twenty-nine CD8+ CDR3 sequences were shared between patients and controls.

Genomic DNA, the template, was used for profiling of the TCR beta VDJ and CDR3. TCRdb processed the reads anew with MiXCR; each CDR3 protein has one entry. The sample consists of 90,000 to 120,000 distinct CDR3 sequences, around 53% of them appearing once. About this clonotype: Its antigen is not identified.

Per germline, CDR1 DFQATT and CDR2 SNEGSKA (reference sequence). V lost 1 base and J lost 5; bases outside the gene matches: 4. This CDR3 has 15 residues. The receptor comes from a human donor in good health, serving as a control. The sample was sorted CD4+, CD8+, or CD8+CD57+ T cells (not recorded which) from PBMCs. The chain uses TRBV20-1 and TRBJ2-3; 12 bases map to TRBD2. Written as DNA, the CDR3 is TGCAGTGCTAGAGCTAGCGGGGGGGGTGGAGATACGCAGTATTTT. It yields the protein CSARASGGGGDTQYF.